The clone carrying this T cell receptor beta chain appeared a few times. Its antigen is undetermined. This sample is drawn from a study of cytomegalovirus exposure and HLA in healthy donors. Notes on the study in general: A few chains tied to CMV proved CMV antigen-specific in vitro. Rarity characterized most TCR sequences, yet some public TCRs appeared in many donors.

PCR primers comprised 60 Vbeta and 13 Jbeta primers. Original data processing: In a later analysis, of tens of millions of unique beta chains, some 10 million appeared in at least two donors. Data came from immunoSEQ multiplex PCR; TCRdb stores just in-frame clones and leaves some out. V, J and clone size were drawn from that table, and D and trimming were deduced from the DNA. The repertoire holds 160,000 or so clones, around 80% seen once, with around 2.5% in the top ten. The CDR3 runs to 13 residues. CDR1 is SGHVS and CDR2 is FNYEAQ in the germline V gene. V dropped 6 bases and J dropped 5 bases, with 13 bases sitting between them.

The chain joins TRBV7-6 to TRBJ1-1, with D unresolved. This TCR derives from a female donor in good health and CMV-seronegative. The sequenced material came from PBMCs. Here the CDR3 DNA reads TGTGCCAGCAGGGCGGGCGGGAGGACTGAAGCTTTCTTT. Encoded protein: CASRAGGRTEAFF. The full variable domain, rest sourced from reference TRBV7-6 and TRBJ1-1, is GAGVSQSPRYKVTKRGQDVALRCDPISGHVSLYWYRQALGQGPEFLTYFNYEAQQDKSGLPNDRFSAERPEGSISTLTIQRTEQRDSAMYRCASRAGGRTEAFFGQGTRLTVV.